Sequencing of this T cell receptor (beta chain) was carried out in a study of HIV-infected patients and healthy controls. This clonotype was picked up a small number of times. This CDR3 has 13 residues. CDR1 is SQVTM, CDR2 ANQGSEA, per germline. Trimming left V 4 bases short and J 0 bases short, with 9 bases between. In TCRdb, the 5' RACE reads were re-called with MiXCR into one record per CDR3 protein. The sample shows almost 65,000 distinct CDR3 sequences, 15% to 20% of them seen only once. The sequenced sample was CD4+ T cells from blood. The source of this sequence is a human donor in good health. The chain has TRBV29-1 and TRBJ1-1; D not resolved. CDR3 in DNA: TGCAGCGTTGGTCACAGCTTGAACACTGAAGCTTTCTTT. Translated: CSVGHSLNTEAFF.